The 16 T cell receptor beta chains below were found in one sample sequenced in a study of CD8 T cells in ankylosing spondylitis. Whole-study results and caveats: A motif in TCR beta, a set of roughly eight highly homologous variants, appeared characteristic of ankylosing spondylitis blood.

These receptors' antigens are unknown. TCRdb reprocessed the 5' RACE reads via MiXCR and lists one record per CDR3 protein. The sample carries around 770,000 distinct CDR3 sequences, under 20% recorded once. The sequencing sample was made of blood, either unsorted or a sorted T cell fraction (not recorded which). These receptors were collected from a male donor with ankylosing spondylitis.

V gene TRBV7-9 combines with J gene TRBJ2-3; no reliable D call. V was pared by 1 base and J by 0 bases, with 11 bases between. The CDR3 spans 16 residues. Germline CDR1 and CDR2: SEHNR and FQNEAQ (reference sequence). This CDR3 reads CASSLVSTSSTDTQYF. The CDR3 coding sequence is TGTGCCAGCAGCTTAGTGTCCACCTCTAGCACAGATACGCAGTATTTT.

This clonotype was detected a few times. The chain employs TRBV21-1 and TRBJ1-5. TRBV21-1 is termed a pseudogene. The CDR3 has 14 residues. CDR3 nucleotides: TGTGCCAGGATCCCAGAGGCTAGCAATCAGCCCCAGCATTTT. Protein product: CARIPEASNQPQHF.

This clonotype was counted a few times. The chain has TRBV7-9 and TRBJ1-4; D might be TRBD1 (5 bases). The germline V gene has CDR1 SEHNR and CDR2 FQNEAQ (reference sequence). CDR3 length equals 16 residues. Trimming left V 3 bases short and J 7 bases short, with 18 bases between. CDR3 sequence: CASSLAGEASSEKLFF. For the CDR3, the DNA is TGTGCCAGCAGCTTGGCGGGGGAGGCATCGAGTGAAAAACTGTTTTTT.

This clonotype was recorded a few times. The chain couples TRBV2 to TRBJ2-2, with D unresolved. V lost 2 bases and J lost 5, with 3 bases in between. The CDR3 sequence is 12 residues long. Germline V gene sequence: CDR1 SNHLY, CDR2 FYNNEI. CDR3 coding DNA: TGTGCCAGCAGTGAACAGACCGGGGAGCTGTTTTTT. This encodes CASSEQTGELFF.

The chain combines TRBV5-1 with TRBJ2-2, with 11 bases fitting TRBD1. CDR3 length: 18 amino acids. Germline lookup yields CDR1 SGHRS and CDR2 YFSETQ. J gave up 4 bases and V 3 bases, and 11 bases lay outside the gene matches. CDR3 sequence reads: CASSYGTGGSPRTGELFF. The CDR3, as DNA: TGCGCCAGCAGCTACGGGACAGGGGGTAGTCCGCGCACCGGGGAGCTGTTTTTT.

This clonotype was counted only a few times. V and J are TRBV5-1 and TRBJ2-2; the match to TRBD1 covers 10 bases. The ends lost 4 bases at V and 4 bases at J; junction bases unmatched: 7. CDR3 length: 16 residues. Germline values: CDR1 SGHRS, CDR2 YFSETQ. The CDR3 region has the DNA TGCGCCAGCAGCCTCCCTTGGACAGGGGGCACCGGGGAGCTGTTTTTT. Encoded protein: CASSLPWTGGTGELFF.

V usage is TRBV20-1 and J usage is TRBJ2-5, with D uncertain. Germline V gives CDR1 DFQATT, CDR2 SNEGSKA (reference sequence). V lost 3 bases and J 11 bases, leaving 13 bases between the germline ends. The CDR3 is 11 amino acids. The CDR3 protein is CSASIRPGQYF. The CDR3 nucleotides read TGCAGTGCTAGTATTAGGCCTGGGCAGTACTTC.

V and J are TRBV4-1 and TRBJ1-1, with no clear D. Trimming removed 5 bases at V and 0 bases at J, with 16 bases between. The CDR3 loop spans 16 amino acids. Germline V CDR1 and CDR2: MGHRA, YSYEKL. The CDR3, as DNA: TGCGCCAGCAGCAGAGCTGTGGAGGCCCTGAACACTGAAGCTTTCTTT. Translated: CASSRAVEALNTEAFF.

V usage is TRBV5-4 and J usage is TRBJ1-1; tentative D call: TRBD1 (6 bases). The V end lost 4 bases, the J end lost 4 bases, and 11 bases lay between the germline ends. The CDR3 length is 13 residues. CDR1 is SGHNT, CDR2 YYREEE, per germline (reference sequence). Here the CDR3 DNA reads TGTGCCAGCAGCGCAACAGGGTTCACTGAAGCTTTCTTT. Protein product: CASSATGFTEAFF.

The gene calls are TRBV28 and TRBJ1-1; 8 bases match TRBD1. Losses at the gene ends were 2 bases for V and 11 bases for J; bases not matched to a gene: 7. In germline, CDR1 is MDHEN, CDR2 SYDVKM. The CDR3 contains 13 residues. CDR3 sequence reads: CASSLSGQGVAFF. The CDR3 DNA reads as TGTGCCAGCAGTTTAAGTGGACAGGGCGTTGCTTTCTTT.

V is TRBV7-6 and J is TRBJ1-5; tentatively, D is TRBD1 (6 bases). Germline assignment: CDR1 SGHVS and CDR2 FNYEAQ. Between the trimmed V and J ends, which lost 5 bases and 5 bases, there was a span of 13 bases. This CDR3 has 14 amino acids. CDR3 sequence: CASSRGAHDQPQHF. The DNA for the CDR3 is TGTGCCAGCAGCCGGGGGGCCCATGATCAGCCCCAGCATTTT.

This clonotype was counted a few times. The V and J genes are TRBV7-9 and TRBJ1-4; D is possibly TRBD1 (6 bases). Germline values: CDR1 SEHNR, CDR2 FQNEAQ (reference sequence). This CDR3 spans 13 amino acids. Trimming shortened V by 5 bases and J by 7 bases, and 11 bases separated the two germline ends. This CDR3 is CASSPQGSEKLFF. In DNA, the CDR3 is TGTGCCAGCAGCCCTCAGGGGAGTGAAAAACTGTTTTTT.

The chain has TRBV12-3 or TRBV12-4 and TRBJ2-5; TRBD2 aligns across 12 bases. Trimming cost V 3 bases and J 1 base; bases outside gene matches: 6. CDR3 length: 17 amino acids. CDR3 nucleotide sequence: TGTGCCAGCAGTTTTAGACTAGCGGGAGAAATCCAAGAGACCCAGTACTTC. Its protein is CASSFRLAGEIQETQYF.

The chain joins TRBV7-3 to TRBJ1-1; possible D gene TRBD1, 6 bases. Germline CDR1 is SGHTA and CDR2 is FQGTGA. V dropped 2 bases and J dropped 4 bases, with 14 bases sitting between them. The CDR3 loop spans 15 amino acids. DNA of the CDR3: TGTGCCAGCAGCTTACTAGGAGGGGGGCGCACTGAAGCTTTCTTT. This encodes CASSLLGGGRTEAFF.

This clonotype was detected ten times or more. The chain links TRBV18 to TRBJ1-2; no clear D. The germline CDR1 and CDR2 sequences are KGHSH and LQKENI. The CDR3 has 13 amino acids. With 3 bases removed from V and 5 bases from J, the gap between germline ends came to 10 bases. CDR3 DNA sequence: TGTGCCAGCTCACCCACCGGGGAATATGGCTACACCTTC. Encoded protein: CASSPTGEYGYTF. The variable domain in full, with the rest retrieved from reference TRBV18 and TRBJ1-2, is NAGVMQNPRHLVRRRGQEARLRCSPMKGHSHVYWYRQLPEEGLKFMVYLQKENIIDESGMPKERFSAEFPKEGPSILRIQQVVRGDSAAYFCASSPTGEYGYTFGSGTRLTVV.

Only a few counts were recorded for this clonotype. This chain uses TRBV7-9 with TRBJ1-1; the match to TRBD1 covers 9 bases. Trimming at V came to 5 bases and at J to 3 bases, leaving 10 bases not matched to a gene. Germline V lookup: CDR1 SEHNR, CDR2 FQNEAQ (reference sequence). The CDR3 covers 16 residues. The CDR3 region has the DNA TGTGCCAGCAGCCTAGGGACAGGGTTATTGTACACTGAAGCTTTCTTT. Translated: CASSLGTGLLYTEAFF.